Listed below are T cell receptor beta chains from one sample, sequenced in a study of blood T cells in healthy people across ages. TCRdb reanalysed the 5' RACE reads using MiXCR and keeps one entry per CDR3 protein. The sample holds about 760,000 distinct CDR3 sequences; 25% are singletons and the top ten take roughly a tenth. These data also featured in a second study, about T cells of mothers and their children.

Sequenced material: blood. The receptors come from a boy aged 5-17 years in good health. The conserved cysteine and the conserved F or W are not part of the CDR3 here. Not all rows give a size; the values are once, few, many and, for expanded clones, a class.

clone size: -; J gene: -; V gene: TRBV5-1; CDR3 protein: ASSLEGGRGEQF
clone size: few; J gene: TRBJ2-7; V gene: TRBV9; CDR3 protein: ASSVGLAGASSSYEQY
clone size: -; J gene: TRBJ2-7; V gene: TRBV5-1; CDR3 protein: ASSLVGRATDEQY
clone size: -; J gene: TRBJ2-7; V gene: TRBV6-6; CDR3 protein: ASSLPGVGGEQY
clone size: few; J gene: TRBJ2-5; V gene: TRBV2; CDR3 protein: ASKSTTRGGETQY
clone size: -; J gene: TRBJ1-2; V gene: TRBV7-2; CDR3 protein: ASSWETGLGGYT
clone size: few; J gene: TRBJ1-2; V gene: TRBV6-2/TRBV6-3; CDR3 protein: ASSFPSQGGESYGYT
clone size: -; J gene: TRBJ2-1; V gene: TRBV7-2; CDR3 protein: ASSLGKSGRLSYNEQF
clone size: few; J gene: TRBJ2-6; V gene: TRBV28; CDR3 protein: AVKGSGANVLT
clone size: -; J gene: -; V gene: TRBV24-1; CDR3 protein: ATSAGSGEQF
clone size: -; J gene: TRBJ2-7; V gene: TRBV20-1; CDR3 protein: SARLGLAGVEQY
clone size: few; J gene: TRBJ1-1; V gene: TRBV20-1; CDR3 protein: SARVSLGHLTEAF
clone size: -; J gene: TRBJ2-3; V gene: TRBV7-2; CDR3 protein: ASTLGFRDTQY
clone size: -; J gene: TRBJ2-5; V gene: TRBV19; CDR3 protein: ASRRETEETQY
clone size: -; J gene: -; V gene: TRBV5-1; CDR3 protein: ASSLAAGGFYEQF
clone size: -; J gene: TRBJ1-2; V gene: TRBV20-1; CDR3 protein: SARDQARRDYGYT
clone size: few; J gene: TRBJ2-5; V gene: TRBV7-9; CDR3 protein: ASSHREMETQY
clone size: -; J gene: TRBJ2-7; V gene: TRBV6-1; CDR3 protein: ASSDISYEQY
clone size: -; J gene: TRBJ2-5; V gene: TRBV20-1; CDR3 protein: SARDSRTRETQY
clone size: few; J gene: TRBJ1-2; V gene: TRBV4-2; CDR3 protein: ASSQDVWDGYT
clone size: once; J gene: TRBJ2-7; V gene: TRBV4-1; CDR3 protein: ASSQDPGTEEY
clone size: -; J gene: TRBJ1-2; V gene: TRBV29-1; CDR3 protein: SVGNGGGFYGYT
clone size: -; J gene: -; V gene: TRBV28; CDR3 protein: ASRGTRWNEQY
clone size: few; J gene: TRBJ2-4; V gene: TRBV18; CDR3 protein: ASSAQRAENIQY
clone size: few; J gene: TRBJ2-5; V gene: TRBV12-3/TRBV12-4; CDR3 protein: ASSLTQVQETQY
clone size: few; J gene: TRBJ1-2; V gene: TRBV29-1; CDR3 protein: SVEEGDGYT
clone size: -; J gene: TRBJ2-2; V gene: TRBV20-1; CDR3 protein: SAPRTGGTGELF
clone size: -; J gene: TRBJ2-5; V gene: TRBV29-1; CDR3 protein: SVRQGRETQY
clone size: -; J gene: TRBJ2-1; V gene: TRBV6-2/TRBV6-3; CDR3 protein: ASSPASGYNEQF
clone size: -; J gene: TRBJ1-6; V gene: TRBV11-2; CDR3 protein: ASSLAYLTGGSSYNSPLH
clone size: few; J gene: TRBJ1-4; V gene: TRBV5-5; CDR3 protein: ASSLGRGLMDLF
clone size: -; J gene: TRBJ1-3; V gene: TRBV5-1; CDR3 protein: ASSSSQEPRGNTIY
clone size: few; J gene: TRBJ2-1; V gene: TRBV11-3; CDR3 protein: ASSLVWGTGPGSYNEQF
clone size: -; J gene: TRBJ1-1; V gene: TRBV30; CDR3 protein: AWSVLPSNTEAF
clone size: -; J gene: TRBJ2-7; V gene: TRBV28; CDR3 protein: ASSLAVGTRAGYEQY
clone size: -; J gene: -; V gene: TRBV7-2; CDR3 protein: ASSLDSGPYNEQF
clone size: few; J gene: TRBJ2-7; V gene: TRBV3-1; CDR3 protein: ASSQDTREQY
clone size: -; J gene: TRBJ2-1; V gene: TRBV7-2; CDR3 protein: ASSGSGRENNEQF
clone size: few; J gene: TRBJ2-5; V gene: TRBV6-6; CDR3 protein: ASSTGIETQY
clone size: few; J gene: TRBJ2-5; V gene: TRBV19; CDR3 protein: ASASGRQETQY
clone size: few; J gene: TRBJ1-1; V gene: TRBV4-3; CDR3 protein: ASSRGLGVGTEAF
clone size: -; J gene: TRBJ2-5; V gene: TRBV20-1; CDR3 protein: SARDEVDNQEAQY
clone size: -; J gene: TRBJ2-5; V gene: TRBV29-1; CDR3 protein: SVVVGGRETQY
clone size: few; J gene: TRBJ2-1; V gene: TRBV9; CDR3 protein: ASSPLVATYNEQF
clone size: few; J gene: TRBJ2-7; V gene: TRBV4-1; CDR3 protein: ASSQDKLVGNYEQY